Each of the 30 T cell receptor beta chains below was sequenced from the same sample in a study of shared clonotypes between healthy human individuals (dated by TCRdb to 2020 to 2021). Libraries came from the immunoSEQ multiplex PCR assay. The immuneACCESS repertoire file appears here via TCRdb, limited to in-frame rearrangements. These files lack a portion of the clones; in checked studies, under half of the deficit traces to unresolved V genes, and the cause of the others is not known. The sample table holds 750,000 to 1,000,000 clones, of which 80% to 95% were seen once. Clones ranked in the top ten supply about 24% of the sample. CD8 naive samples were obtained by positive selection for CCR7 among CD45RO-negative cells, yielding a CD45RA+CCR7+ population from which TemRA cells were excluded. The sequenced sample consisted of naive CD8+ T cells sorted from blood. In light of the paper, this sample's cell subset or site label describes: CD45RA+CCR7+. The receptor set was obtained from a man aged 25-40 years in good health.

CDR3 sequence: CASIKGAQGGYTF. The CDR3, as DNA: TGTGCCAGCATTAAAGGGGCCCAGGGCGGCTACACCTTC. The chain uses TRBV11-2 and TRBJ1-2, with a possible D match to TRBD1 (5 bases). V lost 7 bases and J lost 8, with 17 bases in between. Looked up from germline, CDR1 is SGHAT and CDR2 is FQNNGV. This CDR3 is built from 13 residues.

This clone was recorded only once. V is TRBV7-6 and J is TRBJ2-2; perhaps TRBD2 as D (5 bases). Germline V gene data show CDR1 as SGHVS and CDR2 as FNYEAQ. The CDR3 covers 15 residues. The V and J ends lost 6 bases and 6 bases respectively, with 17 bases between them. DNA for the CDR3: TGTGCCAGCAGGACAAATCGGGGTTGGGCCGGGGAGCTGTTTTTT. Residues: CASRTNRGWAGELFF. The full variable domain, with the rest looked up from reference TRBV7-6 and TRBJ2-2, is GAGVSQSPRYKVTKRGQDVALRCDPISGHVSLYWYRQALGQGPEFLTYFNYEAQQDKSGLPNDRFSAERPEGSISTLTIQRTEQRDSAMYRCASRTNRGWAGELFFGEGSRLTVL.

The genes are TRBV9 and TRBJ2-7, with D unresolved. CDR1 is SGDLS and CDR2 is YYNGEE in the germline V gene. Trimming shortened V by 2 bases and J by 0 bases, and 18 bases separated the two germline ends. The CDR3 spans 17 residues. CDR3 coding DNA: TGTGCCAGCAGCGTGGGTAGCAGTTCCTATAGCTCCTACGAGCAGTACTTC. It is translated as CASSVGSSSYSSYEQYF.

This rearrangement joins TRBV7-9 to TRBJ2-3; maybe TRBD1 (7 bases). Germline values: CDR1 SEHNR, CDR2 FQNEAQ (reference sequence). V was pared by 6 bases and J by 2 bases, with 15 bases between. The CDR3 extends over 15 amino acids. The chain's CDR3 is CASRDDREATDTQYF. CDR3 DNA sequence: TGTGCCAGCAGGGATGACAGGGAGGCCACAGATACGCAGTATTTT.

The chain's CDR3 is CASSDFRRMNTEAFF. CDR3 sequence (DNA): TGTGCCAGCAGCGACTTCAGGAGGATGAACACTGAAGCTTTCTTT. This rearrangement joins TRBV7-8 to TRBJ1-1, with D hard to call. This CDR3 has 15 residues. The V gene's germline CDR1 is SGHVS and CDR2 FQNEAQ. Trimming left V 5 bases short and J 0 bases short, with 13 bases between.

The chain has TRBV2 and TRBJ2-7; TRBD2 agrees at 9 bases. The CDR3 runs 13 residues. Germline CDR1 and CDR2: SNHLY and FYNNEI. The V and J ends lost 7 bases and 1 base, in that order; junction bases with no gene match: 2. CDR3 sequence: CASTSGTSYEQYF. The CDR3 DNA is TGTGCCAGCACTAGCGGGACTTCCTACGAGCAGTACTTC. The whole variable domain, remainder taken from reference TRBV2 and TRBJ2-7, is EPEVTQTPSHQVTQMGQEVILRCVPISNHLYFYWYRQILGQKVEFLVSFYNNEISEKSEIFDDQFSVERPDGSNFTLKIRSTKLEDSAMYFCASTSGTSYEQYFGPGTRLTVT.

V usage is TRBV9 and J usage is TRBJ1-1; D gene uncertain. The V end lost 0 bases, the J end lost 4 bases, and 13 bases lay between the germline ends. This CDR3 is built from 15 residues. Germline V gene lookup returns CDR1 SGDLS and CDR2 YYNGEE. In DNA form, the CDR3 reads TGTGCCAGCAGCGTAGAAGGCACACTTTTCACTGAAGCTTTCTTT. Its protein product is CASSVEGTLFTEAFF.

The chain has TRBV28 and TRBJ2-7; TRBD1 aligns across 7 bases. CDR1 is MDHEN, CDR2 SYDVKM, per germline. Germline trimming cut 5 bases from V and 0 bases from J; bases unmatched to any gene: 7. The length of the CDR3 is 15 residues. The CDR3, as DNA: TGTGCCAGCAGTCGCGTCCGGGACAGCTCCTACGAGCAGTACTTC. This codes for CASSRVRDSSYEQYF.

In DNA form, the CDR3 reads TGCGCCAGCAGCCAAGTTTCACCAGGGAAGCATGGCTACACCTTC. Its translation is CASSQVSPGKHGYTF. This rearrangement joins TRBV4-1 to TRBJ1-2, with TRBD1 as a possible D gene (5 bases). Germline V gives CDR1 MGHRA, CDR2 YSYEKL. The CDR3 is made up of 15 amino acids. V was trimmed by 1 base and J by 6 bases, leaving 15 bases between them.

V and J are TRBV6-1 and TRBJ1-2; 10 nucleotides align to TRBD1. The CDR3 has 17 residues. The germline gives CDR1 MNHNS, CDR2 SASEGT. The V and J ends lost 0 bases and 6 bases, in that order; junction bases with no gene match: 10. CDR3 bases: TGTGCCAGCAGTGAAGCAGTTCGACAGGGGGCGAGGGATGGCTACACCTTC. As protein: CASSEAVRQGARDGYTF.

This chain links TRBV27 with TRBJ2-1; possibly TRBD1 for D (5 bases). With 2 bases removed from V and 13 bases from J, the gap between germline ends came to 18 bases. The CDR3 sequence is 14 residues long. Germline CDR1 reads MNHEY; CDR2 reads SMNVEV (reference sequence). The CDR3 nucleotides read TGTGCCAGCAGTTTAACGGAAGGGGTCCGAGAACAGTTCTTC. The encoded protein is CASSLTEGVREQFF.

The chain links TRBV14 to TRBJ2-1, with TRBD2 identical over 7 bases. CDR1 is SGHDN, CDR2 FVKESK, per germline. This CDR3 contains 15 residues. The junction had 13 bases not matched to a gene; V was cut back by 3 bases and J by 11 bases. CDR3 protein: CASSHPWRGICKQFF. CDR3 nucleotides: TGTGCCAGCAGCCACCCCTGGCGGGGGATATGTAAGCAGTTCTTC.

The chain recombines TRBV6-1 with TRBJ2-1; 8 bases line up with TRBD2. From germline, CDR1 is MNHNS and CDR2 SASEGT. The CDR3 sequence is 16 residues long. The J segment lost 5 bases and the V segment lost 4 bases, leaving 10 bases of the junction unmatched. CDR3 sequence: CASSASSGYFHNEQFF. The CDR3 bases are TGTGCCAGCAGTGCCTCTAGCGGGTACTTCCACAATGAGCAGTTCTTC.

The chain recombines TRBV6-4 with TRBJ1-1; 7 bases agree with TRBD1. This CDR3 has 14 amino acids. Germline lookup yields CDR1 MRHNA and CDR2 SNTAGT. The V gene end was trimmed by 6 bases and the J gene end by 4 bases; junction bases not matched to a gene: 8. CDR3 protein: CASSPTGPSTEAFF. DNA for the CDR3: TGTGCCAGCAGCCCGACAGGGCCGTCCACTGAAGCTTTCTTT.

The chain has TRBV6-6 and TRBJ1-1; D is uncertain. CDR1 is MNHNY and CDR2 is SVGAGI in the germline V gene (reference sequence). CDR3 length equals 15 residues. The V gene lost 6 bases and the J gene lost 1 base, with 15 bases spanning the gap. The CDR3 DNA reads TGTGCCAGCAGATCCTCCACCACAGCGAACACTGAAGCTTTCTTT. As protein: CASRSSTTANTEAFF.

This chain uses TRBV27 with TRBJ2-3, with D possibly matching TRBD1 (5 bases). The CDR3 spans 15 residues. Trimming took 6 bases from V and 8 from J, leaving 21 bases between them. CDR1 is MNHEY, CDR2 SMNVEV, per germline (reference sequence). The CDR3 bases are TGTGCCAGCAGCCAATTAAGGGGCTCCCACGGTACGCAGTATTTT. Protein sequence: CASSQLRGSHGTQYF.

This clone showed up just once. This chain connects TRBV28 to TRBJ1-5, with D possibly TRBD1 on 6 matching bases. CDR3 length: 13 residues. With 8 bases removed from V and 2 bases from J, the gap between germline ends came to 10 bases. Germline values: CDR1 MDHEN, CDR2 SYDVKM. CDR3 nucleotides: TGTGCCAGCCTACAGGGAGGCAATCAGCCCCAGCATTTT. This codes for CASLQGGNQPQHF.

The J gene is TRBJ2-5, the V gene TRBV13; D unresolved. The V gene's germline CDR1 is PRHDT and CDR2 FYEKMQ (reference sequence). V dropped 4 bases and J dropped 4 bases, with 13 bases sitting between them. The CDR3 is 14 residues long. CDR3 in amino acids: CASSSAYLPETQYF. The CDR3 DNA reads as TGTGCCAGCAGCTCGGCCTACCTCCCAGAGACCCAGTACTTC.

For this clone: Other DNA sequences in this sample translate to the same CDR3. The V and J genes are TRBV7-9 and TRBJ1-2; weak D call: TRBD1 (5 bases). The V and J ends lost 5 bases and 2 bases respectively, with 9 bases between them. CDR1 and CDR2 (germline): SEHNR, FQNEAQ (reference sequence). CDR3 length: 13 amino acids. This chain's CDR3 is CASSPRDNYGYTF. CDR3 nucleotides: TGTGCCAGCAGCCCCCGGGACAACTATGGCTACACCTTC.

The V call is TRBV27, the J call TRBJ2-1; D ambiguous. Germline loops: CDR1 MNHEY, CDR2 SMNVEV (reference sequence). Trimming removed 2 bases from V and 6 bases from J, with 14 bases in between. The CDR3 is made up of 15 amino acids. CDR3 nucleotides: TGTGCCAGCAGTTTACAGCCAGTAAACCTCAATGAGCAGTTCTTC. It yields the protein CASSLQPVNLNEQFF.

The chain joins TRBV6-1 to TRBJ2-5, with unresolved D. The ends were cut back, 4 bases at V and 5 bases at J, with 8 bases in the middle. The CDR3 consists of 12 residues. CDR1 and CDR2 (germline): MNHNS, SASEGT. CDR3 protein: CASSGVRETQYF. In DNA form, the CDR3 reads TGTGCCAGCAGTGGAGTCCGGGAGACCCAGTACTTC.

The V call is TRBV7-6, the J call TRBJ2-1; 7 bases are shared with TRBD1. The CDR3 consists of 17 residues. V shed 0 bases and J 4 bases; nucleotides not matched to a gene: 9. CDR1 is SGHVS, CDR2 FNYEAQ, per germline. CDR3: CASSLAIGQGEYNEQFF. The CDR3 DNA sequence: TGTGCCAGCAGCTTAGCTATCGGTCAGGGGGAGTACAATGAGCAGTTCTTC. Complete variable domain (other parts from reference TRBV7-6 and TRBJ2-1): GAGVSQSPRYKVTKRGQDVALRCDPISGHVSLYWYRQALGQGPEFLTYFNYEAQQDKSGLPNDRFSAERPEGSISTLTIQRTEQRDSAMYRCASSLAIGQGEYNEQFFGPGTRLTVL.

The table lists this clone with a count of one. The chain employs TRBV2 and TRBJ2-2; TRBD1 agrees at 7 bases. V dropped 6 bases and J dropped 4; count of bases not matched to a gene: 5. The CDR3 consists of 14 residues. Germline-derived CDR1 and CDR2 are SNHLY and FYNNEI. The CDR3 nucleotides are TGTGCCAGCAGAACAGGGGTCGGCACCGGGGAGCTGTTTTTT. Translating it yields CASRTGVGTGELFF.

The chain carries TRBV2 and TRBJ1-5; 8 bases align to TRBD1. The CDR3 extends over 19 amino acids. CDR1 is SNHLY and CDR2 is FYNNEI in the germline V gene. V dropped 5 bases and J dropped 0; count of bases not matched to a gene: 15. The CDR3 sequence: CASSTTGTGRIYSNQPQHF. The CDR3 DNA sequence: TGTGCCAGCAGTACTACCGGGACAGGTCGGATATATAGCAATCAGCCCCAGCATTTT. The variable domain in full, with the rest retrieved from reference TRBV2 and TRBJ1-5, is EPEVTQTPSHQVTQMGQEVILRCVPISNHLYFYWYRQILGQKVEFLVSFYNNEISEKSEIFDDQFSVERPDGSNFTLKIRSTKLEDSAMYFCASSTTGTGRIYSNQPQHFGDGTRLSIL.

For the CDR3, the DNA is TGTGCCAGCAGTGGGGACAGGGGGGCGGACACTGAAGCTTTCTTT. It codes for CASSGDRGADTEAFF. The genes are TRBV6-5 and TRBJ1-1, with TRBD1 identical over 11 bases. V lost 5 bases to trimming and J lost 3 bases; unmatched junction nucleotides: 5. This CDR3 comprises 15 residues. CDR1 and CDR2 (germline): MNHEY, SVGAGI.

The V gene is TRBV2, the J gene TRBJ1-1; TRBD1 might be the D (5 bases). From germline, CDR1 is SNHLY and CDR2 FYNNEI. The CDR3 consists of 13 residues. V was cut by 10 bases and J by 4 bases, with 16 bases left in between. The CDR3 nucleotides read TGTGCCACCAGGGCCCAAAGGGGCACTGAAGCTTTCTTT. Its protein is CATRAQRGTEAFF.

CDR3 coding DNA: TGCGCCAGCAGCCAAGGAGTTAGCGCGAACACTGAAGCTTTCTTT. The encoded protein is CASSQGVSANTEAFF. The V and J genes are TRBV4-1 and TRBJ1-1; the D is unclear. Trimming shortened V by 1 base and J by 1 base, and 10 bases separated the two germline ends. Germline lookup yields CDR1 MGHRA and CDR2 YSYEKL. This CDR3 is built from 15 residues.

The rearrangement uses TRBV19 and TRBJ2-1; no clear D gene. Trimming took 3 bases from V and 9 from J, leaving 9 bases between them. Germline CDR1 is LNHDA and CDR2 is SQIVND (reference sequence). This CDR3 has 12 residues. The CDR3 DNA is TGTGCCAGTAGTATGGGGTGGGGTGAGCAGTTCTTC. This gives the protein CASSMGWGEQFF.

The V and J genes are TRBV27 and TRBJ2-2; 7 bases map to TRBD2. From germline, CDR1 is MNHEY and CDR2 SMNVEV (reference sequence). This CDR3 is built from 18 residues. The junction had 16 bases not matched to a gene; V was cut back by 4 bases and J by 5 bases. CDR3 loop: CASSSRESGDGKTGELFF. As DNA, the CDR3 is TGTGCCAGCAGTTCCCGAGAAAGCGGGGACGGAAAGACCGGGGAGCTGTTTTTT.

The chain uses TRBV28 and TRBJ2-3; 8 bases line up with TRBD2. The junction had 15 bases not matched to a gene; V was cut back by 7 bases and J by 6 bases. CDR1 is MDHEN, CDR2 SYDVKM, per germline. The CDR3 totals 16 residues. The CDR3 is CASIPFSGASMDTQYF. The CDR3 DNA is TGTGCCAGCATTCCTTTTAGCGGGGCCTCCATGGATACGCAGTATTTT.